The entry that follows covers one T cell receptor beta chain sequence. This sample is drawn from a study of blood T cell repertoires in COVID-19. This CDR3 spans 17 amino acids. In germline, CDR1 is SGHRS, CDR2 YFSETQ. Unmatched junction bases numbered 13, after V lost 0 bases and J lost 6 bases. This table comes from immunoSEQ multiplex PCR, and its TCRdb copy is limited to in-frame clones, with some not included. The repertoire holds around 100,000 clones, with around nine tenths as singletons. The V call is TRBV5-1, the J call TRBJ2-7; 9 bases agree with TRBD1. This receptor was identified in a man older than 75 with acute or convalescent COVID-19. The sample consisted of peripheral blood. The CDR3 loop reads CASSLGFGGTGRSEQYF. CDR3 coding DNA: TGCGCCAGCAGCTTGGGGTTTGGTGGGACAGGGCGAAGCGAGCAGTACTTC.